This is a list of T cell receptor beta chains from one sample in a study of control samples from healthy donors and cancer patients. Measured with immunoSEQ multiplex PCR; TCRdb has only the in-frame clones, and not every one. The profile covers around 130,000 clones, with roughly 84% appearing a single time and roughly 3.2% taken by the ten largest. The sample consisted of blood. The receptors derive from a man between 45 and 60 years old in good health. Each CDR3 is given with its conserved first and last residue. The order of the fields is D gene, clone size, J gene, V gene, CDR3 protein, CDR3 DNA. The D gene is left open where the match is weak. Clone size, where shown, is once, few, many, or a class for clones that have expanded.

TRBD1,.,TRBJ1-5,TRBV9,CASSATGGIEPQHF,TGTGCCAGCAGCGCAACAGGGGGAATTGAGCCCCAGCATTTT
.,.,TRBJ2-1,TRBV27,CASSLGAGYNEQFF,TGTGCCAGCAGTTTGGGGGCAGGATACAATGAGCAGTTCTTC
.,few,TRBJ2-5,TRBV18,CASSPGRQQETQYF,TGTGCCAGCTCCCCTGGGAGGCAGCAAGAGACCCAGTACTTC
.,.,TRBJ2-3,TRBV7-3,CASSYTRTDTQYF,TGTGCCAGCAGCTATACACGGACAGATACGCAGTATTTT
.,.,TRBJ2-3,TRBV7-9,CASSLGGGRGGGDTQYF,TGTGCCAGCAGCTTAGGCGGGGGTCGAGGGGGCGGCGATACGCAGTATTTT
.,.,TRBJ2-7,TRBV5-6,CASSLAKGTPSGREQYF,TGTGCCAGCAGCTTGGCAAAAGGGACCCCGTCAGGACGCGAGCAGTACTTC
.,.,TRBJ2-5,TRBV30,CAWSAYFQETQYF,TGTGCCTGGAGTGCCTACTTCCAAGAGACCCAGTACTTC
.,.,TRBJ1-1,TRBV30,CAWTGLRMRAEAFF,TGTGCCTGGACAGGGCTTCGTATGAGGGCTGAAGCTTTCTTT
TRBD2,.,TRBJ2-3,TRBV9,CASSALAGSTDTQYF,TGTGCCAGCAGCGCCTTAGCGGGGAGCACAGATACGCAGTATTTT
.,once,TRBJ2-1,TRBV7-9,CASSLARTNNEQFF,TGTGCCAGCAGCTTAGCACGGACAAACAATGAGCAGTTCTTC
.,.,TRBJ1-4,TRBV19,CASSTHRLGVANEKLFF,TGTGCCAGTAGTACCCATCGACTCGGGGTCGCTAATGAAAAACTGTTTTTT
TRBD1,once,TRBJ2-3,TRBV9,CASSVGGTDTDTQYF,TGTGCCAGCAGCGTAGGGGGGACAGACACAGATACGCAGTATTTT
.,.,TRBJ2-5,TRBV11-3,CASSFRGDQETQYF,TGTGCCAGCAGCTTCAGGGGGGACCAAGAGACCCAGTACTTC
TRBD1,.,TRBJ1-1,TRBV18,CASSPPGQYEAFF,TGTGCCAGCTCACCGCCGGGACAGTATGAAGCTTTCTTT
.,.,TRBJ2-7,TRBV7-6,CASSLVAGQVYEQYF,TGTGCCAGCAGCTTAGTGGCTGGGCAGGTCTACGAGCAGTACTTC
.,once,TRBJ2-6,TRBV30,CAWTGFFSGANVLTF,TGTGCCTGGACAGGGTTCTTTTCTGGGGCCAACGTCCTGACTTTC
.,.,TRBJ1-2,TRBV2,CASSDRQGWIRGFSGYTF,TGTGCCAGCAGTGATCGGCAGGGGTGGATAAGGGGGTTTTCTGGCTACACCTTC
.,.,TRBJ1-1,TRBV7-3,CASSLRPGHTEAFF,TGTGCCAGCAGCTTAAGGCCAGGGCACACTGAAGCTTTCTTT
.,once,TRBJ2-7,TRBV5-4,CASRGDVGTYEQYF,TGTGCCAGCAGGGGCGATGTCGGAACCTACGAGCAGTACTTC
.,.,TRBJ2-5,TRBV7-2,CASSLVGETQYF,TGTGCCAGCAGCTTAGTGGGAGAGACCCAGTACTTC
.,.,TRBJ2-7,TRBV7-9,CASSFGGYSYEQYF,TGTGCCAGCAGCTTCGGGGGATACTCCTACGAGCAGTACTTC
TRBD2,.,TRBJ2-5,TRBV3-1/TRBV3-2,CASSQGTSGGQETQYF,TGTGCCAGCAGCCAAGGGACTAGCGGGGGACAAGAGACCCAGTACTTC
TRBD1,.,TRBJ2-5,TRBV5-6,CASSLYRGETQYF,TGTGCCAGCAGCTTGTACAGGGGGGAGACCCAGTACTTC
TRBD1,.,TRBJ1-1,TRBV5-5,CASSFGQGAADTEAFF,TGTGCCAGCAGCTTCGGACAGGGGGCAGCGGACACTGAAGCTTTCTTT
TRBD1,.,TRBJ2-7,TRBV30,CACSLKDRTGEQYF,TGTGCCTGTTCCCTTAAGGACAGGACCGGCGAGCAGTACTTC
.,.,TRBJ2-7,TRBV5-1,CASSLEILGEQYF,TGCGCCAGCAGCTTGGAAATACTGGGGGAGCAGTACTTC
.,.,TRBJ1-1,TRBV6-6,CASSPNSEAFF,TGTGCCAGCAGCCCTAATTCTGAAGCTTTCTTT
.,.,TRBJ1-2,TRBV7-8,CASVGGGLNYGYTF,TGTGCCAGCGTGGGAGGGGGGCTGAACTATGGCTACACCTTC
.,.,TRBJ2-3,TRBV11-2,CASSSTVGTQYF,TGTGCCAGCAGCTCCACCGTAGGTACGCAGTATTTT
TRBD1,few,TRBJ2-5,TRBV10-3,CAIRPTGAETQYF,TGTGCCATCAGGCCGACAGGGGCGGAGACCCAGTACTTC
.,.,TRBJ1-6,TRBV19,CASSPREDSPLHF,TGTGCCAGTAGTCCGCGCGAGGATTCACCCCTCCACTTT
TRBD2,.,TRBJ2-7,TRBV11-3,CASSLAPSGEPYEQYF,TGTGCCAGCAGCTTAGCTCCTAGCGGGGAGCCCTACGAGCAGTACTTC
.,.,TRBJ2-2,TRBV5-1,CASSYDLGGGELFF,TGCGCCAGCAGCTATGACCTAGGGGGCGGGGAGCTGTTTTTT
TRBD2,.,TRBJ2-5,TRBV5-1,CASSSPSRGGETQYF,TGCGCCAGCAGCTCCCCCTCGCGGGGGGGAGAGACCCAGTACTTC
.,.,TRBJ1-1,TRBV12-3/TRBV12-4,CASSLMENTEAFF,TGTGCCAGCAGTTTGATGGAGAACACTGAAGCTTTCTTT
.,.,TRBJ1-1,TRBV19,CASSISLNTEAFF,TGTGCCAGTAGTATTAGTCTGAACACTGAAGCTTTCTTT
TRBD2,.,TRBJ2-1,TRBV5-1,CASSLFLVGGGHEQFF,TGCGCCAGCAGCTTATTTCTTGTTGGCGGGGGGCATGAGCAGTTCTTC
.,.,TRBJ2-5,TRBV10-3,CAISESMWRTQETQYF,TGTGCCATCAGTGAGTCGATGTGGCGGACCCAAGAGACCCAGTACTTC
.,.,TRBJ2-7,TRBV11-2,CASSWGFGEQYF,TGTGCCAGCAGCTGGGGGTTTGGGGAGCAGTACTTC
.,.,TRBJ2-3,TRBV12-5,CASGYSLTSTDTQYF,TGTGCTAGTGGATACTCCCTTACTAGCACAGATACGCAGTATTTT